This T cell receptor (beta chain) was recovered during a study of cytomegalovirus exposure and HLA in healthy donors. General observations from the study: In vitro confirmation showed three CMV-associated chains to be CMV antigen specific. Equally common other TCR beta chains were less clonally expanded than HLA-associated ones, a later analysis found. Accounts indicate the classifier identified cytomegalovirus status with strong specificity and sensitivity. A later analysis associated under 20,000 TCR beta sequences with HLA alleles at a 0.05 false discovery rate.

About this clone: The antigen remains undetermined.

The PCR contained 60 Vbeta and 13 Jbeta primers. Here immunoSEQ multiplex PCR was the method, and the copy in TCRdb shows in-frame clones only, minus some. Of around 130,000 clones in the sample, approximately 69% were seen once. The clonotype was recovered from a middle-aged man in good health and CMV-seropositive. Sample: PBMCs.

The CDR3 nucleotides read TGTGCCAGCAGCTTGGCCCTGGGGAGCGACACCTTC. Its translation: CASSLALGSDTF. The chain joins TRBV5-4 to TRBJ1-2, with D unclear. Germline CDR1 SGHNT, CDR2 YYREEE (reference sequence). CDR3 length: 12 residues. Trimming took 0 bases from V and 12 from J, leaving 12 bases between them. Combining the CDR3 with reference TRBV5-4 and TRBJ1-2 gives the whole variable domain ETGVTQSPTHLIKTRGQQVTLRCSSQSGHNTVSWYQQALGQGPQFIFQYYREEENGRGNFPPRFSGLQFPNYSSELNVNALELDDSALYLCASSLALGSDTFGSGTRLTVV.